This T cell receptor beta chain was profiled in a study of CD8 T cells in Susac syndrome. Germline V gene data show CDR1 as DFQATT and CDR2 as SNEGSKA (reference sequence). The V segment lost 6 bases and the J segment 0 bases; nucleotides outside the gene matches: 22. The CDR3 runs 21 residues. Through negative isolation, CD4+ and CD8+ T cells were obtained, while TEMRA cells were enriched using FACS. Reverse transcription used about 0.45 to 1 ug RNA and random hexamers. MiXCR, run by TCRdb on the immunoSEQ multiplex PCR reads, gives a single entry per CDR3 protein. The table includes some 130,000 distinct CDR3 sequences, 90% to 95% detected once.

This sequence originates from a human donor in good health. The chain couples TRBV20-1 to TRBJ2-1; 11 nucleotides line up with TRBD2. Sequenced input: CD4+ T cells from PBMCs. In nucleotides, the CDR3 is TGCAGTGCGCCCGTGCCGCGGCCTAGCGGGAGGCCAAGGAGCTCCTACAATGAGCAGTTCTTC. Translated, it gives CSAPVPRPSGRPRSSYNEQFF.